The T cell receptor beta chain under discussion was sequenced for a study of T cell changes during pregnancy in multiple sclerosis. Assay used: immunoSEQ multiplex PCR; TCRdb lists only in-frame clones, some missing. The table includes more than 50,000 clones, about 89% detected once. The CDR3 has 12 residues. CDR1 SGHAT and CDR2 FQDESV come from the germline V gene (reference sequence). Trimming left V 3 bases short and J 8 bases short, with 7 bases between. The TCR originated in a female donor with multiple sclerosis, enrolled in a pregnancy study. The sequencing used peripheral blood, collected in the first trimester of pregnancy. The V call is TRBV11-1, the J call TRBJ2-2, with D possibly TRBD1 on 5 matching bases. Here the CDR3 reads CASSFGAGELFF. CDR3 coding DNA: TGTGCCAGCAGCTTTGGGGCGGGGGAGCTGTTTTTT. Filled out from reference TRBV11-1 and TRBJ2-2, the complete variable domain reads EAEVAQSPRYKITEKSQAVAFWCDPISGHATLYWYRQILGQGPELLVQFQDESVVDDSQLPKDRFSAERLKGVDSTLKIQPAELGDSAMYLCASSFGAGELFFGEGSRLTVL.